These 17 T cell receptor beta chains were sequenced from one sample in a study of post-analysis software for immune sequencing data. Notes on the study in general: When patients were compared with controls, roughly five TRBV segments were more frequent, TRBV5-6, TRBV5-1 and TRBV20-1 among them.

Their antigen targets remain unknown. Libraries were made from TCR beta cDNA, and they carried unique molecular identifiers. One entry per CDR3 protein, called by TCRdb with MiXCR from the PCR reads. The sample gives about 540,000 distinct CDR3 sequences, roughly 34% of which show up once; less than 6% is in the top ten. The sequencing input was blood. These receptor sequences come from a girl aged 2-17 years with multiple sclerosis.

There are a few counts of this clonotype. The V and J genes are TRBV2 and TRBJ2-7; TRBD2 is a possible D gene (7 bases). This CDR3 comprises 16 residues. V was clipped by 1 base and J by 7 bases, with 20 bases between them. Germline values: CDR1 SNHLY, CDR2 FYNNEI. The CDR3 coding sequence is TGTGCCAGCAGTGAAGTTCGCGGGGGCGGACGGGGGGAGCAGTACTTC. Translating gives CASSEVRGGGRGEQYF.

This clonotype came up a few times. V and J are TRBV2 and TRBJ2-4; D may correspond to TRBD1 or TRBD2 (6 bases each). CDR3 length equals 15 residues. Trimming cost V 5 bases and J 8 bases, with 19 bases left between them. The germline CDR1 and CDR2 sequences are SNHLY and FYNNEI. The CDR3 spells CASSPLASEGDIQYF. For the CDR3, the DNA is TGTGCCAGCAGTCCCCTGGCTAGCGAGGGGGACATTCAGTACTTC.

This clonotype was seen only a few times. The rearrangement uses TRBV5-1 and TRBJ2-1, with TRBD1 matching over 10 bases. CDR1 SGHRS and CDR2 YFSETQ come from the germline V gene. Germline trimming cut 0 bases from V and 5 bases from J; bases unmatched to any gene: 2. The CDR3 is 15 residues long. The CDR3 nucleotides read TGCGCCAGCAGCTTGGCGGACAGGGGGGACAATGAGCAGTTCTTC. Residues: CASSLADRGDNEQFF.

V gene TRBV28 combines with J gene TRBJ2-5; 7 bases are a match to TRBD1. The germline V gene encodes CDR1 MDHEN and CDR2 SYDVKM. The CDR3 is 14 amino acids. V lost 5 bases to trimming and J lost 5 bases; unmatched junction nucleotides: 8. In DNA form, the CDR3 reads TGTGCCAGCAGTCCGACAGGGCGTAGGGAGACCCAGTACTTC. Its protein product is CASSPTGRRETQYF.

V gene TRBV20-1 combines with J gene TRBJ2-4, with D possibly TRBD1 on 6 matching bases. Looked up from germline, CDR1 is DFQATT and CDR2 is SNEGSKA (reference sequence). V lost 0 bases, J lost 8 bases, and 11 bases lay in between. This CDR3 is built from 13 residues. CDR3 protein: CSARDSGVHIQYF. CDR3 DNA: TGCAGTGCTAGAGATTCAGGGGTTCACATTCAGTACTTC.

The rearrangement links TRBV6-6 to TRBJ1-5, with unresolved D. The ends were cut back, 7 bases at V and 9 bases at J, with 16 bases in the middle. CDR3 length equals 13 residues. Looked up from germline, CDR1 is MNHNY and CDR2 is SVGAGI (reference sequence). CDR3 sequence (DNA): TGTGCCAGCAATTCACGATTTACATCGCCCCAGCATTTT. Translating gives CASNSRFTSPQHF.

The chain combines TRBV5-1 with TRBJ2-1; D is uncertain. Trimming shortened V by 5 bases and J by 4 bases, and 13 bases separated the two germline ends. Germline V gene lookup returns CDR1 SGHRS and CDR2 YFSETQ. The CDR3 spans 14 residues. For the CDR3, the DNA is TGCGCCAGCAGGCGAATTCAGGTGTACAATGAGCAGTTCTTC. Its protein product is CASRRIQVYNEQFF.

This chain joins TRBV4-1 and TRBJ2-5; weak D call: TRBD2 (6 bases). The germline V gene encodes CDR1 MGHRA and CDR2 YSYEKL. Trimming left V 7 bases short and J 2 bases short, with 20 bases between. The CDR3 totals 16 residues. The DNA for the CDR3 is TGCGCCAGCAAGATAGACACCAGGAGGGGACAAGAGACCCAGTACTTC. Protein product: CASKIDTRRGQETQYF.

The sample holds a few counts of this clonotype. V and J are TRBV20-1 and TRBJ2-3; 10 nucleotides line up with TRBD2. V shed 5 bases, J shed 2 bases, and the junction held 13 bases outside the gene matches. From germline, CDR1 is DFQATT and CDR2 SNEGSKA (reference sequence). This CDR3 is 17 amino acids long. This chain's CDR3 is CSADIALTSGDTDTQYF. CDR3 bases: TGCAGTGCTGACATCGCCCTAACTAGCGGGGACACAGATACGCAGTATTTT.

The sample holds a few counts of this clonotype. V and J are TRBV6-1 and TRBJ2-7, with TRBD1 identical over 8 bases. Germline V gives CDR1 MNHNS, CDR2 SASEGT. The junction had 7 bases not matched to a gene; V was cut back by 5 bases and J by 1 base. The CDR3 has 15 amino acids. Here the CDR3 reads CASSSRDRLSYEQYF. As DNA, the CDR3 is TGTGCCAGCAGTAGCCGGGACAGGCTTTCCTACGAGCAGTACTTC.

V gene TRBV12-3 or TRBV12-4 combines with J gene TRBJ2-3, with 13 bases aligning to TRBD2. The CDR3 extends over 18 amino acids. J was trimmed by 0 bases and V by 6 bases; bases with no gene match: 9. The CDR3 protein is CASSQGLAGIASTDTQYF. CDR3 DNA sequence: TGTGCCAGCAGCCAGGGACTAGCGGGGATTGCGAGCACAGATACGCAGTATTTT.

This clonotype has only a few counts. CDR3 amino acids: CATSDPRTDEAFF. The DNA for the CDR3 is TGTGCCACCAGCGACCCCCGGACAGATGAAGCTTTCTTT. This sequence joins TRBV24-1 and TRBJ1-1; tentatively, D is TRBD1 (6 bases). CDR1 and CDR2 from the germline V gene are KGHDR and SFDVKD. The V end was cut by 7 bases, the J end by 7 bases, with 15 bases between. The CDR3 contains 13 residues.

In its sample, this clonotype was seen once. The chain recombines TRBV20-1 with TRBJ2-2, with unresolved D. The CDR3 loop spans 15 amino acids. Germline V gene lookup returns CDR1 DFQATT and CDR2 SNEGSKA (reference sequence). Trimming took 3 bases from V and 0 from J, leaving 11 bases between them. The CDR3 nucleotides are TGCAGTGCTAGTTCAGGCCAGCCGAACACCGGGGAGCTGTTTTTT. It is translated as CSASSGQPNTGELFF.

The chain has TRBV5-1 and TRBJ2-1; D possibly matches TRBD1 or TRBD2 (6 bases each). Germline V gene sequence: CDR1 SGHRS, CDR2 YFSETQ. The CDR3 length is 16 residues. V was clipped by 1 base and J by 7 bases, with 18 bases between them. CDR3 DNA: TGCGCCAGCAGCTTGAAAGGAGGGGGGCGGCTGAATGAGCAGTTCTTC. Protein sequence: CASSLKGGGRLNEQFF.

This clonotype showed up just once. The chain is built from TRBV12-3 or TRBV12-4 and TRBJ1-2, with 11 bases lining up with TRBD1. With V trimmed by 6 bases and J by 6 bases, 12 bases remained unmatched. This CDR3 has 16 residues. CDR3 loop: CASRYTGTGGKDGYTF. DNA for the CDR3: TGTGCCAGCAGATATACGGGGACAGGGGGAAAGGATGGCTACACCTTC.

The V call is TRBV3-1, the J call TRBJ1-1; D is ambiguous. The CDR3 runs to 13 residues. CDR1 LGHDT and CDR2 YNNKEL come from the germline V gene (reference sequence). Trimming shortened V by 5 bases and J by 5 bases, and 12 bases separated the two germline ends. CDR3 loop: CASSSRGRTEAFF. The CDR3 bases are TGTGCCAGCAGCTCGAGAGGCCGGACTGAAGCTTTCTTT. The whole variable domain, filled in from reference TRBV3-1 and TRBJ1-1, reads DTAVSQTPKYLVTQMGNDKSIKCEQNLGHDTMYWYKQDSKKFLKIMFSYNNKELIINETVPNRFSPKSPDKAHLNLHINSLELGDSAVYFCASSSRGRTEAFFGQGTRLTVV.

This clonotype was observed a handful of times. The V gene is TRBV28, the J gene TRBJ2-5; possibly TRBD2 for D (7 bases). Germline CDR1 reads MDHEN; CDR2 reads SYDVKM. This CDR3 has 14 amino acids. Trimming left V 8 bases short and J 1 base short, with 14 bases between. The CDR3 DNA reads as TGTGCCAGCCGATCCGGGGGGCTCCAAGAGACCCAGTACTTC. Amino acids: CASRSGGLQETQYF.